The present TCR beta chain was sequenced within a study of T cell responses to AZD1222 COVID-19 vaccine. General study results and limits: Samples come after the peak T cell response, not at day 14.

Concerning this clone: Its target is unknown.

Assay: immunoSEQ multiplex PCR; the TCRdb copy retains only in-frame clones and omits some. The data hold roughly 80,000 clones, with approximately 90% observed a single time. V was trimmed by 4 bases and J by 4 bases, leaving 13 bases between them. This CDR3 region has 14 residues. Per germline, CDR1 MNHEY and CDR2 SMNVEV (reference sequence). This receptor was obtained from an adult who received the AZD1222 COVID-19 vaccine. The chain uses TRBV27 and TRBJ1-2; the D gene is possibly TRBD1 (5 bases). This material consisted of peripheral blood, taken 28 days after the second AZD1222 dose. The CDR3 protein is CASSSPGTGYGYTF. The CDR3 DNA is TGTGCCAGCAGTTCCCCGGGGACGGGCTATGGCTACACCTTC.